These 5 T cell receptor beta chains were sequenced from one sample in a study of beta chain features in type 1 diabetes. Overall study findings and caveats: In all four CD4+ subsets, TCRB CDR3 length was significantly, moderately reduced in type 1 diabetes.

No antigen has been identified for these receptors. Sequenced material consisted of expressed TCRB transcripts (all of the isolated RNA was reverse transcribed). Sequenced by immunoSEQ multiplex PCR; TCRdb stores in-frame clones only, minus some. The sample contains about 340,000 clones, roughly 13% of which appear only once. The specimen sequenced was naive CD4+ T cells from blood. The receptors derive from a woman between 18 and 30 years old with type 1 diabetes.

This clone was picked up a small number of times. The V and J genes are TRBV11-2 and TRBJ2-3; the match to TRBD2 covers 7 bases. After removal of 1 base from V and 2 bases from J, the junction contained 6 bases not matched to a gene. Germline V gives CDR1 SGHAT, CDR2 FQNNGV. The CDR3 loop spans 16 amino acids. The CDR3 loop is CASSLGLADHTDTQYF. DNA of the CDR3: TGTGCCAGCAGCTTAGGGCTAGCGGACCACACAGATACGCAGTATTTT.

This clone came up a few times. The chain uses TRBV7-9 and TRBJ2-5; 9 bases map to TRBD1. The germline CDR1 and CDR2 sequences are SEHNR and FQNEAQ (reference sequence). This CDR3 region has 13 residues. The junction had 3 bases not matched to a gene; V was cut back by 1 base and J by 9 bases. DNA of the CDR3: TGTGCCAGCAGCTTAGAGGACAGGGGTTCCCAGTACTTC. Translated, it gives CASSLEDRGSQYF.

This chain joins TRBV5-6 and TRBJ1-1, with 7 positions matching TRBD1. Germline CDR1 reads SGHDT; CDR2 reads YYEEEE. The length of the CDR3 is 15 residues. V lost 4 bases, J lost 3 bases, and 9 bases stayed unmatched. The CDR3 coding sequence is TGTGCCAGCAGCGAAATAGACAGGGATCACACTGAAGCTTTCTTT. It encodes CASSEIDRDHTEAFF.

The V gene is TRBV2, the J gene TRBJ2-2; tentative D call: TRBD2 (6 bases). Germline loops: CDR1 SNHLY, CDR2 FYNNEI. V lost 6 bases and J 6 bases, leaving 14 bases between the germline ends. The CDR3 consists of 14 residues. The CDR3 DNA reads TGTGCCAGCAGGGACTATGAGGCGGCCGGGGAGCTGTTTTTT. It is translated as CASRDYEAAGELFF.

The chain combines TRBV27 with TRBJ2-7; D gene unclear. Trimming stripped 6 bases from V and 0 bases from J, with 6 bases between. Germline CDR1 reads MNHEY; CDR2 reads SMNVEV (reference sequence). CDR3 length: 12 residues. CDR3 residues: CASRRYSYEQYF. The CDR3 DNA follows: TGTGCCAGCAGGCGATACTCCTACGAGCAGTACTTC.